These 26 T cell receptor beta chains came from one sample sequenced in a study of T cell changes during pregnancy in multiple sclerosis. Sequenced by immunoSEQ multiplex PCR; TCRdb stores in-frame clones only, minus some. The data contain roughly 8,000 clones, approximately 87% of them singletons. Material: CD8+ T cells from peripheral blood mononuclear cells, obtained in the first trimester of pregnancy. The receptors were gathered from a female donor in good health, enrolled as a control in a pregnancy study.

The chain combines TRBV27 with TRBJ2-5; D not resolved. The V end lost 4 bases, the J end lost 5 bases, and 14 bases lay between the germline ends. There are 14 residues in the CDR3. The germline V gene has CDR1 MNHEY and CDR2 SMNVEV (reference sequence). The CDR3 DNA follows: TGTGCCAGCAGTTCCTTAATCCCTCGGGAGACCCAGTACTTC. Translation: CASSSLIPRETQYF.

As for this clone: This may be a read error: a much more frequent sequence differs by one nucleotide. The identical CDR3 is also encoded by other nucleotide sequences in the sample. This chain links TRBV27 with TRBJ2-7; 11 nucleotides align to TRBD1. V trimming: 4 bases; J trimming: 4 bases; junction bases outside the gene matches: 3. The V gene's germline CDR1 is MNHEY and CDR2 SMNVEV (reference sequence). This CDR3 has 14 residues. CDR3 residues: CASSSGQGAYEQYF. DNA of the CDR3: TGTGCCAGCAGTTCCGGACAGGGGGCGTACGAGCAGTACTTC.

This chain joins TRBV7-2 and TRBJ1-6; the D is unclear. Looked up from germline, CDR1 is SGHTA and CDR2 is FQGNSA. Trimming stripped 1 base from V and 8 bases from J, with 6 bases between. The CDR3 has 13 residues. The CDR3 nucleotides are TGTGCCAGCAGCTTAGACGGTTATTCACCCCTCCACTTT. Translation: CASSLDGYSPLHF.

This chain connects TRBV5-6 to TRBJ2-2; the match to TRBD2 covers 10 bases. Trimming took 2 bases from V and 6 from J; bases not matched to a gene: 4. Germline CDR1 SGHDT, CDR2 YYEEEE. The CDR3 length is 15 residues. The CDR3 loop reads CASSFLAGEAGELFF. CDR3 sequence (DNA): TGTGCCAGCAGCTTCCTAGCGGGAGAAGCCGGGGAGCTGTTTTTT. Full variable domain (outside the CDR3, taken from reference TRBV5-6 and TRBJ2-2): DAGVTQSPTHLIKTRGQQVTLRCSPKSGHDTVSWYQQALGQGPQFIFQYYEEEERQRGNFPDRFSGHQFPNYSSELNVNALLLGDSALYLCASSFLAGEAGELFFGEGSRLTVL.

This chain joins TRBV29-1 and TRBJ1-1, with D hard to call. The CDR3 has 12 amino acids. Trimming cost V 3 bases and J 5 bases, with 10 bases left between them. Germline-derived CDR1 and CDR2 are SQVTM and ANQGSEA. The CDR3: CSVDRSVTEAFF. DNA for the CDR3: TGCAGCGTTGACAGGTCGGTAACTGAAGCTTTCTTT.

This clone is medium-sized by share. This rearrangement joins TRBV19 to TRBJ1-6; perhaps TRBD1 as D (6 bases). V lost 5 bases to trimming and J lost 7 bases, with 15 bases between them. The CDR3 contains 15 residues. From germline, CDR1 is LNHDA and CDR2 SQIVND (reference sequence). This CDR3 is CASSSNRADNSPLHF. CDR3 nucleotide sequence: TGTGCCAGTAGTTCCAACAGGGCGGACAATTCACCCCTCCACTTT.

J is TRBJ2-1 and V is TRBV6-1; TRBD2 aligns across 12 bases. The V and J ends lost 2 bases and 8 bases, in that order; junction bases with no gene match: 4. In germline, CDR1 is MNHNS, CDR2 SASEGT. The CDR3 runs 15 residues. Here the CDR3 reads CASSESSGGAYEQFF. The CDR3, as DNA: TGTGCCAGCAGTGAATCTAGCGGGGGGGCCTATGAGCAGTTCTTC.

The chain employs TRBV19 and TRBJ1-2; 9 bases line up with TRBD1. The germline V gene encodes CDR1 LNHDA and CDR2 SQIVND (reference sequence). The ends lost 7 bases at V and 8 bases at J; junction bases unmatched: 32. The CDR3 consists of 21 residues. The DNA for the CDR3 is TGTGCCAGTACTCATATCATCCGGGACAGGGATAGGCTCTCCCGGCGGTACGGCTACACCTTC. Translating gives CASTHIIRDRDRLSRRYGYTF.

The gene calls are TRBV5-1 and TRBJ2-3; the match to TRBD2 covers 11 bases. The CDR3 runs to 17 residues. Per germline, CDR1 SGHRS and CDR2 YFSETQ. Losses at the gene ends were 4 bases for V and 2 bases for J; bases not matched to a gene: 9. CDR3 sequence reads: CASSTATTSGNTDTQYF. The CDR3 DNA reads TGCGCCAGCAGCACAGCCACGACTAGCGGGAACACAGATACGCAGTATTTT.

CDR3: CASSVGSSSYNSPLHF. CDR3 bases: TGTGCCAGCAGCGTAGGCTCTAGCTCCTATAATTCACCCCTCCACTTT. The chain links TRBV9 to TRBJ1-6; D is undetermined. The CDR3 totals 16 residues. V lost 0 bases to trimming and J lost 0 bases, with 7 bases between them. Germline values: CDR1 SGDLS, CDR2 YYNGEE.

The rearrangement joins TRBV2 to TRBJ2-7; no reliable D call. The CDR3 covers 16 residues. V was shortened by 0 bases and J by 0 bases, with 12 bases between the two germline ends. CDR1 is SNHLY, CDR2 FYNNEI, per germline. The CDR3 is CASSEALYYTSYEQYF. The CDR3 DNA is TGTGCCAGCAGTGAAGCGCTTTATTACACCTCCTACGAGCAGTACTTC.

The rearrangement joins TRBV27 to TRBJ2-5; D is unclear. CDR3 length: 15 residues. V lost 3 bases, J lost 1 base, and 12 bases lay in between. The germline V gene encodes CDR1 MNHEY and CDR2 SMNVEV (reference sequence). The CDR3 protein is CASSLGALTQETQYF. CDR3 nucleotides: TGTGCCAGCAGTTTGGGCGCCCTGACCCAAGAGACCCAGTACTTC.

The CDR3 nucleotides are TGCGCCAGCAGTCAATCGGGGTCGGCTAGCGGGAGTTGTGAGCAGTTCTTC. Encoded protein: CASSQSGSASGSCEQFF. The chain is built from TRBV23-1 and TRBJ2-1; 10 bases are a match to TRBD2. TRBV23-1 has ORF status, its function being uncertain. The CDR3 runs to 17 residues. V lost 0 bases to trimming and J lost 9 bases; unmatched junction nucleotides: 11.

This chain uses TRBV12-5 with TRBJ2-7; D may be TRBD2 (6 bases). CDR1 and CDR2 (germline): LGHNT, FRNRAP. Trimming left V 2 bases short and J 2 bases short, with 16 bases between. The length of the CDR3 is 16 residues. The CDR3, as DNA: TGTGCTAGTGGTTTGCCATGGGGTGGGGGGACCTACGAGCAGTACTTC. This sequence encodes CASGLPWGGGTYEQYF.

This chain joins TRBV7-9 and TRBJ2-1; TRBD2 might be the D (6 bases). The V gene's germline CDR1 is SEHNR and CDR2 FQNEAQ (reference sequence). The CDR3 has 15 residues. V gave up 4 bases and J gave up 7 bases, with 17 bases separating them. The CDR3 is CASSSTGGRGNEQFF. The CDR3 region has the DNA TGTGCCAGCAGCTCCACAGGCGGACGGGGGAATGAGCAGTTCTTC.

The rearrangement uses TRBV5-4 and TRBJ2-1; D ambiguous. The CDR3 spans 14 residues. V shed 0 bases and J shed 1 base, with 5 bases lying between them. Germline V gene sequence: CDR1 SGHNT, CDR2 YYREEE (reference sequence). The CDR3 nucleotides read TGTGCCAGCAGCTTGGCTAAGTCCTACAATGAGCAGTTCTTC. This encodes CASSLAKSYNEQFF. Using reference TRBV5-4 and TRBJ2-1 for the parts outside the CDR3, the full variable domain is ETGVTQSPTHLIKTRGQQVTLRCSSQSGHNTVSWYQQALGQGPQFIFQYYREEENGRGNFPPRFSGLQFPNYSSELNVNALELDDSALYLCASSLAKSYNEQFFGPGTRLTVL.

This chain joins TRBV4-1 and TRBJ2-2; possible D gene TRBD1, 6 bases. The germline gives CDR1 MGHRA, CDR2 YSYEKL. The CDR3 totals 15 residues. With 5 bases removed from V and 5 bases from J, the gap between germline ends came to 15 bases. CDR3 DNA sequence: TGCGCCAGCAGCGCCCGGGACAAAAAGACCGGGGAGCTGTTTTTT. It translates to CASSARDKKTGELFF.

A single count supports this clone. The chain employs TRBV7-9 and TRBJ2-2; unclear D gene. V lost 6 bases and J lost 6, with 17 bases in between. Per the germline V gene, CDR1 is SEHNR and CDR2 is FQNEAQ (reference sequence). This CDR3 has 15 amino acids. The CDR3 sequence: CASRLGGLDPGELFF. The CDR3 nucleotides read TGTGCCAGCAGGTTGGGTGGGCTCGACCCCGGGGAGCTGTTTTTT.

This clone was observed a few times. In DNA, the CDR3 is TGCAGCGCCGGGACAGAGGCCACTGAAGCTTTCTTT. The encoded protein is CSAGTEATEAFF. The rearrangement joins TRBV29-1 to TRBJ1-1, with TRBD1 identical over 7 bases. The V and J ends lost 7 bases and 4 bases, in that order; junction bases with no gene match: 6. Per germline, CDR1 SQVTM and CDR2 ANQGSEA. CDR3 size: 12 residues.

This clone has just one count. This chain connects TRBV6-4 to TRBJ2-1, with a weak D call TRBD2 (6 bases). Trimming pared 3 bases from V and 0 bases from J, leaving 12 bases between. CDR1 is MRHNA, CDR2 SNTAGT, per germline. The CDR3 is 16 residues long. CDR3 coding DNA: TGTGCCAGCAGTGAGGGCCGGGACTTCTCCTACAATGAGCAGTTCTTC. This translates into CASSEGRDFSYNEQFF.

The CDR3 here is CAWSNRGQGRYEQYF. CDR3 DNA: TGTGCCTGGAGCAACAGGGGACAGGGCAGGTACGAGCAGTACTTC. The chain combines TRBV30 with TRBJ2-7; 9 bases fit TRBD1. This CDR3 spans 15 amino acids. Germline V CDR1 and CDR2: GTSNPN, SVGIG (reference sequence). The trim removed 3 bases at V and 4 bases at J, leaving 10 bases unmatched.

V is TRBV28 and J is TRBJ2-7; 12 bases fit TRBD2. Germline V gene lookup returns CDR1 MDHEN and CDR2 SYDVKM. This CDR3 has 17 residues. Germline trimming cut 4 bases from V and 9 bases from J; bases unmatched to any gene: 16. CDR3 bases: TGTGCCAGCAGTTCGCCCCCCTCTAGCGGGAGGGTCCGAGTGCAGTACTTC. This sequence encodes CASSSPPSSGRVRVQYF.

The rearrangement uses TRBV5-1 and TRBJ1-1, with D possibly matching TRBD1 (6 bases). The V end was cut by 2 bases, the J end by 4 bases, with 9 bases between. The CDR3 is made up of 13 amino acids. CDR1 and CDR2 from the germline V gene are SGHRS and YFSETQ. The CDR3 DNA reads as TGCGCCAGCAGCTTTGGCAGGGGCACTGAAGCTTTCTTT. Amino acids: CASSFGRGTEAFF.

The chain uses TRBV11-3 and TRBJ1-4; D gene ambiguous. Deletions cut 1 base from V and 9 bases from J, with 21 bases between. The CDR3 sequence is 17 residues long. CDR1 SGHNT and CDR2 YENEEA come from the germline V gene. In DNA, the CDR3 is TGTGCCAGCAGCTTAGCGTCCATCGAGGGAGTCCGCAAAAAACTGTTTTTT. Translation: CASSLASIEGVRKKLFF. Full variable domain (rest looked up from reference TRBV11-3 and TRBJ1-4): EAGVVQSPRYKIIEKKQPVAFWCNPISGHNTLYWYLQNLGQGPELLIRYENEEAVDDSQLPKDRFSAERLKGVDSTLKIQPAELGDSAVYLCASSLASIEGVRKKLFFGSGTQLSVL.

This clone qualifies as large. This chain links TRBV7-8 with TRBJ2-1, with D perhaps matching TRBD2 (7 bases). CDR3 length: 17 amino acids. Looked up from germline, CDR1 is SGHVS and CDR2 is FQNEAQ. The V end was cut by 1 base, the J end by 4 bases, with 17 bases between. The CDR3 DNA reads as TGTGCCAGCAGCTTAGAACACCTAGCGGACAGATACAATGAGCAGTTCTTC. Its protein is CASSLEHLADRYNEQFF. Filled out from reference TRBV7-8 and TRBJ2-1, the complete variable domain reads GAGVSQSPRYKVAKRGQDVALRCDPISGHVSLFWYQQALGQGPEFLTYFQNEAQLDKSGLPSDRFFAERPEGSVSTLKIQRTQQEDSAVYLCASSLEHLADRYNEQFFGPGTRLTVL.

J is TRBJ2-1 and V is TRBV9, with D maybe TRBD2 (5 bases). CDR1 SGDLS and CDR2 YYNGEE come from the germline V gene. The CDR3 covers 15 residues. Trimming removed 1 base at V and 7 bases at J, with 15 bases between. DNA for the CDR3: TGTGCCAGCAGCGTAACACAACTCGGCGGGAATGAGCAGTTCTTC. This translates into CASSVTQLGGNEQFF.